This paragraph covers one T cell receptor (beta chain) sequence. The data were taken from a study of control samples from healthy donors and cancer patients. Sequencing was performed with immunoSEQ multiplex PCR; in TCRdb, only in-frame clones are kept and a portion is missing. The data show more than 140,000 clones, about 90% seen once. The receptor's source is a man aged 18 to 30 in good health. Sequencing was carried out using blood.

The CDR3 spells CSAAEGYTF. In nucleotides, the CDR3 is TGCAGTGCTGCGGAGGGCTACACCTTC. The chain employs TRBV20-1 and TRBJ1-2; D gene unclear. The germline gives CDR1 DFQATT, CDR2 SNEGSKA (reference sequence). Trimming took 5 bases from V and 8 from J, leaving 6 bases between them. This CDR3 is built from 9 residues.